The table lists the clone carrying this T cell receptor (beta chain) with a count of one. The authors' processing: The assay estimated nucleated cells by amplifying reference gene primers. The assay was immunoSEQ multiplex PCR, and TCRdb's table has in-frame clones only and misses some. That table furnishes V, J and clone size, whereas the DNA furnished D and trimming. The data show nearly 110,000 clones, more than 70% seen once. This record belongs to a study of blood T cell repertoires in COVID-19. In the study overall: Sample material is recorded as cDNA or gDNA derived from T cells, B-cell-depleted T cells, or PBMCs.

The germline V gene has CDR1 LNHDA and CDR2 SQIVND (reference sequence). This CDR3 region has 17 residues. Trimming pared 5 bases from V and 3 bases from J, leaving 19 bases between. The receptor comes from a man between 65 and 79 years old with acute or convalescent COVID-19. The rearrangement links TRBV19 to TRBJ1-4; no clear D. The specimen sequenced was peripheral blood. Here the CDR3 reads CASSLRYGDQANEKLFF. The CDR3 coding sequence is TGTGCCAGTAGTCTCCGCTACGGGGATCAGGCTAATGAAAAACTGTTTTTT.